The 7 T cell receptor beta chains in this list originate from one sample, sequenced in a study of T-cell reconstitution after alpha-beta-depleted transplantation in children. A library of TCRbeta sequences, prepared with unique molecular identifiers, was generated. TCRdb ran MiXCR on the PCR reads and lists one entry per CDR3 protein. The sample holds hundreds of thousands of distinct CDR3 sequences, 6.5% to 10% seen once. The sequences come from PBMCs, mostly from graft donor cells, collected 180 days after TCRalphabeta/CD19-depleted stem cell transplant. The receptors were gathered from a male patient aged 10 to 17 who had a stem cell transplant for acute lymphoblastic leukemia, so the T cells may come from the graft donor.

The sample holds many counts of this clonotype. This chain uses TRBV19 with TRBJ2-2; no clear D gene. Trimming pared 6 bases from V and 6 bases from J, leaving 14 bases between. The CDR3 contains 14 residues. Germline CDR1 reads LNHDA; CDR2 reads SQIVND (reference sequence). The DNA for the CDR3 is TGTGCCAGTAGCGGAGTATGGAAGGCCGGGGAGCTGTTTTTT. Protein: CASSGVWKAGELFF.

This clonotype was seen repeatedly, ten times or more. The chain joins TRBV14 to TRBJ2-2; 8 bases match TRBD1. Trimming cost V 0 bases and J 0 bases; bases outside gene matches: 3. Germline V gene lookup returns CDR1 SGHDN and CDR2 FVKESK. The CDR3 is 17 amino acids. The CDR3: CASSQDLQGANTGELFF. For the CDR3, the DNA is TGTGCCAGCAGCCAAGATCTACAGGGGGCGAACACCGGGGAGCTGTTTTTT.

The V call is TRBV5-6, the J call TRBJ1-2; TRBD1 might be the D (6 bases). CDR1 and CDR2 (germline): SGHDT, YYEEEE. The CDR3 totals 14 residues. The V end was cut by 9 bases, the J end by 4 bases, with 19 bases between. CDR3 sequence: CAMSPEGHFYGYTF. In DNA, the CDR3 is TGTGCCATGAGCCCCGAGGGACATTTCTATGGCTACACCTTC. Using reference TRBV5-6 and TRBJ1-2 for the parts outside the CDR3, the full variable domain is DAGVTQSPTHLIKTRGQQVTLRCSPKSGHDTVSWYQQALGQGPQFIFQYYEEEERQRGNFPDRFSGHQFPNYSSELNVNALLLGDSALYLCAMSPEGHFYGYTFGSGTRLTVV.

The table lists this clonotype with many counts. V gene TRBV6-2 or TRBV6-3 combines with J gene TRBJ2-7; no clear D. The length of the CDR3 is 13 residues. The V end was cut by 7 bases, the J end by 2 bases, with 12 bases between. Germline V lookup: CDR1 MNHEY, CDR2 SVGEGT. The CDR3 sequence: CASTRIPAYEQYF. The CDR3 coding sequence is TGTGCCAGCACCCGGATCCCCGCCTACGAGCAGTACTTC.

This clonotype was counted many times. The chain joins TRBV29-1 to TRBJ1-1; no clear D gene. Germline CDR1 reads SQVTM; CDR2 reads ANQGSEA. This CDR3 region has 13 residues. With 4 bases removed from V and 0 bases from J, the gap between germline ends came to 9 bases. CDR3 sequence (DNA): TGCAGCGTTGGGCGACGGCTGAACACTGAAGCTTTCTTT. This codes for CSVGRRLNTEAFF. Variable domain in full (rest from reference TRBV29-1 and TRBJ1-1): SAVISQKPSRDICQRGTSLTIQCQVDSQVTMMFWYRQQPGQSLTLIATANQGSEATYESGFVIDKFPISRPNLTFSTLTVSNMSPEDSSIYLCSVGRRLNTEAFFGQGTRLTVV.

This clonotype showed up just a few times. The rearrangement uses TRBV18 and TRBJ1-3; D call uncertain. The CDR3 has 15 amino acids. Looked up from germline, CDR1 is KGHSH and CDR2 is LQKENI. Trimming stripped 1 base from V and 1 base from J, with 8 bases between. The CDR3, as DNA: TGTGCCAGCTCACCACTGACGGTATCTGGAAACACCATATATTTT. Protein: CASSPLTVSGNTIYF. Full variable domain (outside the CDR3, taken from reference TRBV18 and TRBJ1-3): NAGVMQNPRHLVRRRGQEARLRCSPMKGHSHVYWYRQLPEEGLKFMVYLQKENIIDESGMPKERFSAEFPKEGPSILRIQQVVRGDSAAYFCASSPLTVSGNTIYFGEGSWLTVV.

This clonotype was counted ten times or more. The chain joins TRBV6-5 to TRBJ1-2, with D maybe TRBD1 (5 bases). Germline loops: CDR1 MNHEY, CDR2 SVGAGI. With 6 bases removed from V and 6 bases from J, the gap between germline ends came to 20 bases. The CDR3 spans 15 residues. The CDR3 DNA reads as TGTGCCAGCAGGCCCGGTGGCACAGGTTGGCATGGCTACACCTTC. Translation: CASRPGGTGWHGYTF.